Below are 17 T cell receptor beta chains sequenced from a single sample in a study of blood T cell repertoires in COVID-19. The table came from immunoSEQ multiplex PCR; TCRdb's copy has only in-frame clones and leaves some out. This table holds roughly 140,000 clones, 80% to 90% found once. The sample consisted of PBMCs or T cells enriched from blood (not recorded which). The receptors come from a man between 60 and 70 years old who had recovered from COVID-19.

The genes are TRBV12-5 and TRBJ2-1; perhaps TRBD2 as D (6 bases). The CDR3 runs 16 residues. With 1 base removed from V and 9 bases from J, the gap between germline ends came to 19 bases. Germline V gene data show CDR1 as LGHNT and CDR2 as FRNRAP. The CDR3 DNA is TGTGCTAGTGGTTTGGGAACCGGGACTGCCTCAATTGAGCAGTTCTTC. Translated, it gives CASGLGTGTASIEQFF.

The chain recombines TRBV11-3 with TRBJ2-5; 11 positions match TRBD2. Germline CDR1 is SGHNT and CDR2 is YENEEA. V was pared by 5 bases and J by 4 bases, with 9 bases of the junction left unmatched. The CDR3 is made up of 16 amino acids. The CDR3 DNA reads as TGTGCCAGCAGCCCGGGGCTAGCGGGAGGTGGAGAGACCCAGTACTTC. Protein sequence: CASSPGLAGGGETQYF.

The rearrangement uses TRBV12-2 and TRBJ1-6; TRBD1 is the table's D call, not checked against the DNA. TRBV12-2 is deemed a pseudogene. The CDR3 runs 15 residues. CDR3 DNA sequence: TGTGCAAGTCGCGACAACCTACAGGGAGATTCACCCCTCCACTTT. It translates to CASRDNLQGDSPLHF.

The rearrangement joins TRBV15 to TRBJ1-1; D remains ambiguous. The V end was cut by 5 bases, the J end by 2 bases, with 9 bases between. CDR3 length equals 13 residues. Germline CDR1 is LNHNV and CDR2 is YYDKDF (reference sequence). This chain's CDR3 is CATSHSLNTEAFF. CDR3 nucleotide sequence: TGTGCCACCAGCCACAGCCTAAACACTGAAGCTTTCTTT.

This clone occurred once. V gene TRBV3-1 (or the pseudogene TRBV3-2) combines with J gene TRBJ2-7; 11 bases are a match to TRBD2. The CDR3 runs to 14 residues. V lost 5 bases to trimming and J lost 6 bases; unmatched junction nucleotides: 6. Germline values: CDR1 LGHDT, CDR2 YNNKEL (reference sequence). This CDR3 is CASSALAGAGEQYF. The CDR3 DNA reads TGTGCCAGCAGCGCACTAGCGGGAGCTGGCGAGCAGTACTTC.

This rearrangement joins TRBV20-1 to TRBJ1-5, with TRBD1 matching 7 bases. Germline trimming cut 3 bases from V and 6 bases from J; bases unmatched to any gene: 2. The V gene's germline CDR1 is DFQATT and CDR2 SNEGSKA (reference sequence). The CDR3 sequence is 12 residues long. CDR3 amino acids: CSASRQGQPQHF. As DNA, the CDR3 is TGCAGTGCTAGTCGACAGGGTCAGCCCCAGCATTTT.

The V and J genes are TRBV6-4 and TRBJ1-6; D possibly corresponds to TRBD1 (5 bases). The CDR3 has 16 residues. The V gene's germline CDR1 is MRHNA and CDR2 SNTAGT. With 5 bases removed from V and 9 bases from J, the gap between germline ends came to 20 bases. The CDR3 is CASSPADGGGSSPLHF. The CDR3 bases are TGTGCCAGCAGTCCCGCGGACGGGGGGGGGAGTTCACCCCTCCACTTT.

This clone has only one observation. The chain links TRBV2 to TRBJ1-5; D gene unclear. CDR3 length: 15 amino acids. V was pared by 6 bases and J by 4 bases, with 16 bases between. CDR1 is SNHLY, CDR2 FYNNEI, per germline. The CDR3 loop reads CASSFDTLGNQPQHF. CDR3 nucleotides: TGTGCCAGCAGCTTCGACACCCTTGGAAATCAGCCCCAGCATTTT.

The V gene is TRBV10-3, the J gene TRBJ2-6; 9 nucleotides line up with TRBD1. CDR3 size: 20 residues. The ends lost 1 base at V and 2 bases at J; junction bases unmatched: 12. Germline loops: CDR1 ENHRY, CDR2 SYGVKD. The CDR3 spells CAISEWPVEGTGTGANVLTF. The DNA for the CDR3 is TGTGCCATCAGTGAGTGGCCGGTCGAGGGGACAGGGACTGGGGCCAACGTCCTGACTTTC.

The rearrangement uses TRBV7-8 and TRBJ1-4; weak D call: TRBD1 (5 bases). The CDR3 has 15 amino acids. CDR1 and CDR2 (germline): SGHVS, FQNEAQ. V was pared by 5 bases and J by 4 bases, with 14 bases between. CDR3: CASSPIWGLNEKLFF. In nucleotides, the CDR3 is TGTGCCAGCAGCCCCATTTGGGGACTTAATGAAAAACTGTTTTTT.

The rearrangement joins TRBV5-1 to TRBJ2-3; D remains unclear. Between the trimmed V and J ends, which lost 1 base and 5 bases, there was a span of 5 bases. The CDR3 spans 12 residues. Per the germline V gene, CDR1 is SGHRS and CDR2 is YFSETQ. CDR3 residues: CASSLTKDTQYF. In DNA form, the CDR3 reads TGCGCCAGCAGCTTGACTAAAGATACGCAGTATTTT.

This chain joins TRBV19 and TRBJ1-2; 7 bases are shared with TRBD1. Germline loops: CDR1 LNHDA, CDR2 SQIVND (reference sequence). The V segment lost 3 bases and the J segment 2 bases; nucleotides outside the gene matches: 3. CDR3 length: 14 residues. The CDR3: CASSMGTENYGYTF. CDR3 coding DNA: TGTGCCAGTAGTATGGGGACAGAAAACTATGGCTACACCTTC.

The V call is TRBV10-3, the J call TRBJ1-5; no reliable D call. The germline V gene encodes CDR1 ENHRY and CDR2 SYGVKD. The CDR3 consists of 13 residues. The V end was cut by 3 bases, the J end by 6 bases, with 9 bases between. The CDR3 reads CAISDGFAQPQHF. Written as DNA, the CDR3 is TGTGCCATCAGTGACGGGTTTGCTCAGCCCCAGCATTTT.

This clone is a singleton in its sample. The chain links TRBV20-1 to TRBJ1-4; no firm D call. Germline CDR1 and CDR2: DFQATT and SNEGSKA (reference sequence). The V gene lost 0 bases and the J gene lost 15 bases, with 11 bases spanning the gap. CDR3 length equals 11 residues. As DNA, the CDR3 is TGCAGTGCTAGAGAGCTTTCCGGGGTGTTTTTT. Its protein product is CSARELSGVFF.

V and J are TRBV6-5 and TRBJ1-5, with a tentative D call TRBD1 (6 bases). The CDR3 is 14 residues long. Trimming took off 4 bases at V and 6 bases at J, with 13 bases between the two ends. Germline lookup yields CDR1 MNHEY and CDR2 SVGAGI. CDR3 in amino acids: CASSSRTVTQPQHF. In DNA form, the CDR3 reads TGTGCCAGCAGTTCCAGGACAGTCACTCAGCCCCAGCATTTT.

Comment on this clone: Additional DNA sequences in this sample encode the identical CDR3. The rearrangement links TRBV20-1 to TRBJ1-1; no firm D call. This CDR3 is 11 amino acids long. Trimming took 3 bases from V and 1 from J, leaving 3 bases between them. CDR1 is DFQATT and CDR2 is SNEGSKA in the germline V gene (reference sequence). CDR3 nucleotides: TGCAGTGCTAGCCGGAACACTGAAGCTTTCTTT. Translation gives CSASRNTEAFF.

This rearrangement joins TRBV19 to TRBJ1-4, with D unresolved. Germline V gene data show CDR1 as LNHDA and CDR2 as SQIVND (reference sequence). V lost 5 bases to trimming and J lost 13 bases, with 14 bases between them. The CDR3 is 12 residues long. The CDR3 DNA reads TGTGCCAGTAGTGCGGAACATGGCAGACTGTTTTTT. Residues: CASSAEHGRLFF.